A selection of T cell receptor beta chains follows, all from one sample in a study of cytomegalovirus exposure and HLA in healthy donors. Produced via immunoSEQ multiplex PCR; TCRdb's table is partial and in-frame only. The profile covers 90,000 to 120,000 clones, with 70% to 85% appearing a single time and approximately 4.2% taken by the ten largest. Sequencing was done on a sample of PBMCs. The receptors originated from a male donor in good health and CMV-seronegative. CDR3s include the opening cysteine and the closing phenylalanine or tryptophan. Fields, in order: CDR3 DNA, CDR3 protein, clone size, D gene, J gene, V gene. A D gene is named only where the DNA matches it firmly. A clone size is listed for some rows: how often the clone was seen (once, few, many), or a class if it is expanded.

TGTGCCAGCAGTCGGGGTCAGCCCCAGCATTTT,CASSRGQPQHF,.,.,TRBJ1-5,TRBV27
TGCGCCAGCAGCCAAGATCAGGGGGGCTCGGCTTTCTTT,CASSQDQGGSAFF,.,TRBD1,TRBJ1-1,TRBV4-1
TGTGCCAGCAGTTACGGCGGGACAGGGGGCTCCTACGAGCAGTACTTC,CASSYGGTGGSYEQYF,few,TRBD1,TRBJ2-7,TRBV6-5
TGTGCCAGCAGCCCGGACAGGACGCGGTACTTC,CASSPDRTRYF,.,TRBD1,TRBJ2-5,TRBV7-9
TGTGCCAGCAGTTTAACCGGGACTAGCGGGAGGTACGAGCAGTACTTC,CASSLTGTSGRYEQYF,.,TRBD2,TRBJ2-7,TRBV28
TGTGCCAGCAGCCAAGAGGACAGGGCCAACGATGAGCAGTTCTTC,CASSQEDRANDEQFF,.,TRBD1,TRBJ2-1,TRBV4-2
TGTGCCAGCAGACCTCTCAGGGGGCGCCTCGATGGCTACACCTTC,CASRPLRGRLDGYTF,few,TRBD1,TRBJ1-2,TRBV5-4
TGTGCCAGCAGCTTAGCCGCCCCCGGGACAGGGGCGAACAACTATGGCTACACCTTC,CASSLAAPGTGANNYGYTF,.,TRBD1,TRBJ1-2,TRBV7-2
TGTGCCATCAGTGAGTCGACAGTGCAAGAGACCCAGTACTTC,CAISESTVQETQYF,.,.,TRBJ2-5,TRBV10-3
TGTGCCAGCAGGAAAACAGGAAACTCTTCCTACGAGCAGTACTTC,CASRKTGNSSYEQYF,.,.,TRBJ2-7,TRBV11-2
TGTGCCAGCAGTCCTCGCGGGAGTAGCGATGAGCAGTTCTTC,CASSPRGSSDEQFF,.,TRBD2,TRBJ2-1,TRBV27
TGTGCCAGCAGCCCACAGGGATCTGGAAACACCATATATTTT,CASSPQGSGNTIYF,.,.,TRBJ1-3,TRBV7-2
TGTGCCAGCAGTGAAGTTGCGGGATCTGGAAACACCATATATTTT,CASSEVAGSGNTIYF,few,.,TRBJ1-3,TRBV6-1
TGTGCCAGCAGCCCCCGACTAGCGGGAGCCTACAATGAGCAGTTCTTC,CASSPRLAGAYNEQFF,few,TRBD2,TRBJ2-1,TRBV7-9
TGTGCCAGCAGCTTGGCGTTCGCGGGAGGAGGGTACAATGAGCAGTTCTTC,CASSLAFAGGGYNEQFF,.,TRBD2,TRBJ2-1,TRBV5-6
TGTGCCACCCGAGGGACTAGCGGGAGTGATGAGCAGTTCTTC,CATRGTSGSDEQFF,.,TRBD2,TRBJ2-1,TRBV15
TGCGCCAGCAGCTCGAGACCTGCCGGGACTAGCGGCCCCGAAAGCATCACCGGGGAGCTGTTTTTT,CASSSRPAGTSGPESITGELFF,.,TRBD2,TRBJ2-2,TRBV5-1
TGCAGTCACTCTTTTAGCACAGATACGCAGTATTTT,CSHSFSTDTQYF,.,.,TRBJ2-3,TRBV29-1
TGCGCCAGCAGCTTGGACGGAGGGCGCAGGGACACTGAAGCTTTCTTT,CASSLDGGRRDTEAFF,.,.,TRBJ1-1,TRBV5-1
TGTGCCAGCAGCTCACAGAGAAGCTCCTACAATGAGCAGTTCTTC,CASSSQRSSYNEQFF,.,.,TRBJ2-1,TRBV5-4
TGTGCCAGCAGCTTGGCTGGGGCTTCACAAGAGACCCAGTACTTC,CASSLAGASQETQYF,.,.,TRBJ2-5,TRBV5-6
TGCGCCAGCAGCCAAAGTGTACAGATCTCGTCCCAGTACTTC,CASSQSVQISSQYF,.,.,TRBJ2-5,TRBV4-1
TGTGCCAGCAGTGAAGAGGGGGTTAAGAACACTGAAGCTTTCTTT,CASSEEGVKNTEAFF,few,.,TRBJ1-1,TRBV2
TGTGCCAGCAGTGCCGACCGGAGGGGCCGCGGCCGCCAGCTGGAGTGCGAGCAGTACTTC,CASSADRRGRGRQLECEQYF,.,.,TRBJ2-7,TRBV6-4
TGTGCCAGCAGCAAACTAGCGGGAGAGCAGTTCTTC,CASSKLAGEQFF,few,TRBD2,TRBJ2-1,TRBV5-6
TGTGCCAGCAGTTTATCAGGAGGGAACGAGCAGTACTTC,CASSLSGGNEQYF,.,.,TRBJ2-7,TRBV27
TGTGCCAGCAGTTACTCAGGGGTAGCTTTCTTT,CASSYSGVAFF,.,.,TRBJ1-1,TRBV6-6
TGTGCCAGCAGCGTAGCAGATAGCGGGATGAGCTCCTACAATGAGCAGTTCTTC,CASSVADSGMSSYNEQFF,once,TRBD2,TRBJ2-1,TRBV9
TGTGCCAGCAGCCTTTACCCTAGTAGTGAGCAGTTCTTC,CASSLYPSSEQFF,.,.,TRBJ2-1,TRBV7-2